Listed below are T cell receptor beta chains from one sample, sequenced in a study of blood T cells in healthy people across ages. Via MiXCR, TCRdb re-called the 5' RACE reads, giving one row per CDR3 protein. The sample carries more than 1,400,000 distinct CDR3 sequences, about 43% recorded once. The sample taken for sequencing was blood. Receptors originate from a woman under 30 in good health. The CDR3 runs from the conserved cysteine through the conserved F or W. D genes are given only for firm matches. Only part of the rows carry a size: once, few, many, or a class if the clone is expanded.

15,TRBD2,TRBV5-4,TRBJ2-1,.,CASSLVSSGSSEQFF,TGTGCCAGCAGCTTGGTGTCTAGCGGGAGTAGTGAGCAGTTCTTC
15,TRBD2,TRBV20-1,TRBJ2-3,few,CSAKALVAGADTQYF,TGCAGTGCTAAGGCGTTGGTGGCGGGAGCGGATACGCAGTATTTT
20,TRBD1,TRBV24-1,TRBJ2-7,.,CATSDLKGTGFVGSYNEQYF,TGTGCCACCAGTGATTTGAAGGGGACAGGGTTTGTAGGCTCCTACAATGAGCAGTACTTC
14,.,TRBV7-9,TRBJ1-1,once,CASRSGVEDTEAFF,TGTGCCAGCAGGTCCGGCGTGGAAGACACTGAAGCTTTCTTT
13,.,TRBV6-2/TRBV6-3,TRBJ2-7,many,CATHRDTAYEQYF,TGTGCTACCCACCGGGACACCGCCTACGAGCAGTACTTC
15,.,TRBV6-1,TRBJ2-2,few,CASMWFLALAGELFF,TGTGCCAGCATGTGGTTTTTGGCGCTTGCCGGGGAGCTGTTTTTT
16,TRBD2,TRBV5-4,TRBJ2-7,.,CASSRLAGWIPYEQYF,TGTGCCAGCAGCCGACTAGCGGGGTGGATCCCCTACGAGCAGTACTTC
12,TRBD2,TRBV6-5,TRBJ2-7,.,CASSREGNEQYF,TGTGCCAGCAGTCGGGAGGGCAATGAGCAGTACTTC
15,.,TRBV18,TRBJ1-5,once,CASSPAGALGQPQHF,TGTGCCAGCTCACCAGCGGGGGCCTTGGGTCAGCCCCAGCATTTT
14,TRBD2,TRBV24-1,TRBJ2-7,.,CATSASGSYNEQYF,TGTGCCACCAGTGCTAGCGGCTCCTACAATGAGCAGTACTTC
14,.,TRBV20-1,TRBJ2-5,few,CSARKGASGETQYF,TGCAGTGCTAGAAAGGGGGCTAGCGGCGAGACCCAGTACTTC
14,.,TRBV7-2,TRBJ2-5,.,CASSLVGLRETQYF,TGTGCCAGCAGCTTAGTTGGACTACGGGAGACCCAGTACTTC
13,.,TRBV12-3/TRBV12-4,TRBJ2-3,few,CASSYGISDTQYF,TGTGCCAGCAGTTACGGTATTTCAGATACGCAGTATTTT
17,.,TRBV4-1,TRBJ2-7,.,CASSFFRGAGIEGEQYF,TGCGCCAGCAGTTTTTTCAGGGGTGCAGGGATCGAGGGCGAGCAGTACTTC